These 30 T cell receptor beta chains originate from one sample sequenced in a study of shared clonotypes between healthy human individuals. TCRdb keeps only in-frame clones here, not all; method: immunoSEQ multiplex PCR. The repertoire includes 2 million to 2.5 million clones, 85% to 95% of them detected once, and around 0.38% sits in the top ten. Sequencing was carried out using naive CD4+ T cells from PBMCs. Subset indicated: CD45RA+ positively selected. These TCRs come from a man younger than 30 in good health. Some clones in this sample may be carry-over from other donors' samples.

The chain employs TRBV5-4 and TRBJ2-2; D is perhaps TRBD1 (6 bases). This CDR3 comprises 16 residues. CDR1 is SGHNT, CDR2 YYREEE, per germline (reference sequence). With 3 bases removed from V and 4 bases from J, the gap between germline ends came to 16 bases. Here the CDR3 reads CASSSPDRSTTGELFF. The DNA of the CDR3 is TGTGCCAGCAGCTCACCCGACAGGTCTACCACCGGGGAGCTGTTTTTT.

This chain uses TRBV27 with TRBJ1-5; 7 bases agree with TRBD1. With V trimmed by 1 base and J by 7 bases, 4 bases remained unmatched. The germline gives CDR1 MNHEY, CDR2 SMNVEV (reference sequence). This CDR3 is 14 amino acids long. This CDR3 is CASSLLQGLQPQHF. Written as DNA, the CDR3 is TGTGCCAGCAGTTTATTACAGGGGCTGCAGCCCCAGCATTTT.

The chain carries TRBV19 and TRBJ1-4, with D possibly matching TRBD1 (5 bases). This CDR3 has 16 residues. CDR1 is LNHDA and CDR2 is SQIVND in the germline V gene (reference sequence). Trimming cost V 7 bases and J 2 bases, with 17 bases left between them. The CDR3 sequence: CASTPAGGATNEKLFF. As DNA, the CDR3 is TGTGCCAGTACTCCCGCCGGGGGAGCGACTAATGAAAAACTGTTTTTT.

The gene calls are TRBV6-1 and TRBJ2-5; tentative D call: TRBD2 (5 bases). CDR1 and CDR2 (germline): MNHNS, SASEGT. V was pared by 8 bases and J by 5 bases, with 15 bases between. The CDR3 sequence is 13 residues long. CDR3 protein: CASARSSGETQYF. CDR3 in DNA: TGTGCCAGCGCTCGGTCATCGGGGGAGACCCAGTACTTC.

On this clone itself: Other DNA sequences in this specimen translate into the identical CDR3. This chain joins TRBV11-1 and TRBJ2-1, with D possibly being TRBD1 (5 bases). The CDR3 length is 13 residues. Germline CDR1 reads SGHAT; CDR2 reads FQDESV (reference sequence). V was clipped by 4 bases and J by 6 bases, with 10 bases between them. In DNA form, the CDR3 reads TGTGCCAGCAGCTCCGGAAGGGGCAATGAGCAGTTCTTC. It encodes CASSSGRGNEQFF. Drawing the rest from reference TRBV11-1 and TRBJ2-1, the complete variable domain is EAEVAQSPRYKITEKSQAVAFWCDPISGHATLYWYRQILGQGPELLVQFQDESVVDDSQLPKDRFSAERLKGVDSTLKIQPAELGDSAMYLCASSSGRGNEQFFGPGTRLTVL.

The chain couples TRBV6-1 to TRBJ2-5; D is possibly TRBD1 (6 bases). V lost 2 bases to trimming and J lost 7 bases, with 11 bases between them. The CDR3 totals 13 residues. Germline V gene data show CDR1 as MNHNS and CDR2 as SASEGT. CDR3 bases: TGTGCCAGCAGTGAATGGGGGCCAGGGACCCAGTACTTC. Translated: CASSEWGPGTQYF.

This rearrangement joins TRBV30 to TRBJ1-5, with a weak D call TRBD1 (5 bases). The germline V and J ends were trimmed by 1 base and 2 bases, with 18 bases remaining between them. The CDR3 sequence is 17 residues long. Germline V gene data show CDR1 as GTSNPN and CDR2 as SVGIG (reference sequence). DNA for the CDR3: TGTGCCTGGAGTGCCGGACGACAGCCTCCTGGCAATCAGCCCCAGCATTTT. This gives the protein CAWSAGRQPPGNQPQHF.

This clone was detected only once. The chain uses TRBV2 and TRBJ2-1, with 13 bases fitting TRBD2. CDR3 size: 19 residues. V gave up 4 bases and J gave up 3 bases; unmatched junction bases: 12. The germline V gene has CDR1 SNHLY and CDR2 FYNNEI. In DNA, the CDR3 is TGTGCCAGCAGTGTAGAGCAGAATGGACTAGCGGGGGACTACAATGAGCAGTTCTTC. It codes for CASSVEQNGLAGDYNEQFF.

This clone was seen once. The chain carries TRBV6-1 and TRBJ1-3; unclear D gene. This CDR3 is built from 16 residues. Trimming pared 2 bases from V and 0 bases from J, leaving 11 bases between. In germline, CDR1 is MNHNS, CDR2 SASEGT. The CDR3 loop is CASSEFGRNSGNTIYF. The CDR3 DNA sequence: TGTGCCAGCAGTGAATTCGGACGGAACTCTGGAAACACCATATATTTT.

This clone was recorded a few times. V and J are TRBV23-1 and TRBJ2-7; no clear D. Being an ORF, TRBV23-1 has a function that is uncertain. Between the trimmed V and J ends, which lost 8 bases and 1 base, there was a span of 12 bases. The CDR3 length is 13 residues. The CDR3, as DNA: TGCGCCAGCCTTCGGTTGCCTTCCTACGAGCAGTACTTC. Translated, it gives CASLRLPSYEQYF.

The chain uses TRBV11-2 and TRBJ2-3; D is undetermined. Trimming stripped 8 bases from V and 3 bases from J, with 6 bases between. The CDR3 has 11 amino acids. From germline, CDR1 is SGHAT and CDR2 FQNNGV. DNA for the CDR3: TGTGCCAGCGCCGGGACAGATACGCAGTATTTT. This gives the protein CASAGTDTQYF.

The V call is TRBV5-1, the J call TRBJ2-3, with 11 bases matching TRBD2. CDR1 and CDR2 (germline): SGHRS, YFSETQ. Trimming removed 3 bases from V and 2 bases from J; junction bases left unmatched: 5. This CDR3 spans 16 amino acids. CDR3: CASSSGLAEYTDTQYF. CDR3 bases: TGCGCCAGCAGCTCGGGACTAGCGGAGTACACAGATACGCAGTATTTT.

This CDR3 is CASVGGPVYEQYF. CDR3 DNA: TGTGCCAGCGTGGGAGGGCCTGTGTACGAGCAGTACTTC. This chain joins TRBV28 and TRBJ2-7, with 7 nucleotides matching TRBD2. With 8 bases clipped from V and 4 bases from J, the junction kept 8 bases outside the gene matches. Germline CDR1 and CDR2: MDHEN and SYDVKM. CDR3 length: 13 residues.

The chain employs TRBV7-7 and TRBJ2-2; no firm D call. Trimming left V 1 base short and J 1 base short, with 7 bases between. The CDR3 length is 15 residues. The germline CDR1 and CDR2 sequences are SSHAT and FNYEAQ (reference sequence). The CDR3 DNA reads TGTGCCAGCAGCTTAGGTGGCTGGAACACCGGGGAGCTGTTTTTT. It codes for CASSLGGWNTGELFF.

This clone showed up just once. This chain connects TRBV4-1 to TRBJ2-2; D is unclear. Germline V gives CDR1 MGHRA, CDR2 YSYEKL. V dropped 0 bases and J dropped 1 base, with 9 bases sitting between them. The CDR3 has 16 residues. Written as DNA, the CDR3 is TGCGCCAGCAGCCAAGAGACTGCCAGGAACACCGGGGAGCTGTTTTTT. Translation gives CASSQETARNTGELFF.

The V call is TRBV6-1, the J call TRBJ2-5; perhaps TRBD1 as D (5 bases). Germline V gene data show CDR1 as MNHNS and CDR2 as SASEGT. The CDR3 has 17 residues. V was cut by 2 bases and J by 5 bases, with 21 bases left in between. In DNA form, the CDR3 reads TGTGCCAGCAGTGAAACTCAGGGCGGCCGGGCCCGGGAGACCCAGTACTTC. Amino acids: CASSETQGGRARETQYF.

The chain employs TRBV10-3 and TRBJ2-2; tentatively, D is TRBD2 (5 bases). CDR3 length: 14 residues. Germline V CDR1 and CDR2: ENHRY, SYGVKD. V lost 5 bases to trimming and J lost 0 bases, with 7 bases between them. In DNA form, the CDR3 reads TGTGCCATCAGTAGCGGACCGAACACCGGGGAGCTGTTTTTT. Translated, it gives CAISSGPNTGELFF.

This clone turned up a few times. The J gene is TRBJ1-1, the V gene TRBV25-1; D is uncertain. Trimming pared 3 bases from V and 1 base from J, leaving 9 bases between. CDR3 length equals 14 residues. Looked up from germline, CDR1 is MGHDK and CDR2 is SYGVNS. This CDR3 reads CASSEPGKNTEAFF. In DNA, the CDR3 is TGTGCCAGCAGTGAGCCGGGGAAGAACACTGAAGCTTTCTTT.

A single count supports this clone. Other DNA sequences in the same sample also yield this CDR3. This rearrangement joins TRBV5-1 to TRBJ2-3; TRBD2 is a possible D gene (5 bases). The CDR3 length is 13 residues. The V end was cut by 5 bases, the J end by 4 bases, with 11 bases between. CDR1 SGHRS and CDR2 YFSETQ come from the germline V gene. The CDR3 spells CASSPGSADTQYF. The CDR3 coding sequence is TGCGCCAGCAGTCCGGGGTCCGCAGATACGCAGTATTTT.

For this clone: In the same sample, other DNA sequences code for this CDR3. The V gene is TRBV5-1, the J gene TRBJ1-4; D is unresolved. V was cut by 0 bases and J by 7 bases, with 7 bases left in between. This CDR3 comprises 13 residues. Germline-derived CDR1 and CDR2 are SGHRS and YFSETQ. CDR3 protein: CASSLGLGEKLFF. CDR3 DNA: TGCGCCAGCAGCTTGGGGTTAGGTGAAAAACTGTTTTTT.

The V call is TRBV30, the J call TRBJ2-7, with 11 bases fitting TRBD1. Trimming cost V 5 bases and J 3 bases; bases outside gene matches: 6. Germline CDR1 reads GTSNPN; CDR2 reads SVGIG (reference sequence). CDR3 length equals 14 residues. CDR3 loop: CAWGRTGGVYEQYF. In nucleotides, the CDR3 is TGTGCCTGGGGAAGGACAGGGGGCGTCTACGAGCAGTACTTC.

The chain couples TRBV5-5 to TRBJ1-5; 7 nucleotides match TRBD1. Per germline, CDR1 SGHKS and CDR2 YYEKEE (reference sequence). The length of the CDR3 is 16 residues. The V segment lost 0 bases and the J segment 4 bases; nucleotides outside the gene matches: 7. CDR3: CASSLGAGGSNQPQHF. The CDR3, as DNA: TGTGCCAGCAGCTTGGGGGCAGGGGGATCTAATCAGCCCCAGCATTTT.

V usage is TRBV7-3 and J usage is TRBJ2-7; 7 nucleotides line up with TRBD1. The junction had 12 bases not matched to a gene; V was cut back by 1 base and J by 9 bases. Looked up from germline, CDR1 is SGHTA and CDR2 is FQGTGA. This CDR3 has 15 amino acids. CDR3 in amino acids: CASSLKGGETTAQYF. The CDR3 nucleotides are TGTGCCAGCAGCTTAAAAGGGGGCGAGACTACTGCGCAGTACTTC.

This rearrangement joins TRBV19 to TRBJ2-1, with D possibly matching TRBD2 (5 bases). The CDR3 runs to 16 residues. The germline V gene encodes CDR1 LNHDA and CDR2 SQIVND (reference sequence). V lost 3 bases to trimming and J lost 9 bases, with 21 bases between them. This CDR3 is CASSIFPGIRHAEQFF. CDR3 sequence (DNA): TGTGCCAGTAGTATCTTCCCCGGGATTCGTCATGCTGAGCAGTTCTTC.

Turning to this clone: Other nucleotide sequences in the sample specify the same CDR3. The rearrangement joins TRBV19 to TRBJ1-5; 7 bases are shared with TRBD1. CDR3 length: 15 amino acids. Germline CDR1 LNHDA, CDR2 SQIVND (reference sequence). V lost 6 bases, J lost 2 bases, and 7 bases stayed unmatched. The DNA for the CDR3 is TGTGCCAGTAGAGTACAGGGGCGGGGCAATCAGCCCCAGCATTTT. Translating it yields CASRVQGRGNQPQHF. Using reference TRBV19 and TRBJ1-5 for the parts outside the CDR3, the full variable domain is DGGITQSPKYLFRKEGQNVTLSCEQNLNHDAMYWYRQDPGQGLRLIYYSQIVNDFQKGDIAEGYSVSREKKESFPLTVTSAQKNPTAFYLCASRVQGRGNQPQHFGDGTRLSIL.

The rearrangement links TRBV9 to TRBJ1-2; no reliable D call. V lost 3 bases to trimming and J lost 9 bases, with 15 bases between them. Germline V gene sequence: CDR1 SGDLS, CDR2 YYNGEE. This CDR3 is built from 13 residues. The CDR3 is CASSARGVGSYTF. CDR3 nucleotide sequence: TGTGCCAGCAGCGCCCGTGGAGTTGGGAGCTACACCTTC. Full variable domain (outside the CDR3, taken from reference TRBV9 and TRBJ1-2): DSGVTQTPKHLITATGQRVTLRCSPRSGDLSVYWYQQSLDQGLQFLIQYYNGEERAKGNILERFSAQQFPDLHSELNLSSLELGDSALYFCASSARGVGSYTFGSGTRLTVV.

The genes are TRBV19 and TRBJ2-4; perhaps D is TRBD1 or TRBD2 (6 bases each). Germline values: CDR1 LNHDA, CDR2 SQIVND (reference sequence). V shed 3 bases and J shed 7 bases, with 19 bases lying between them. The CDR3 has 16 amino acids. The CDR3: CASSMGRGGGYNIQYF. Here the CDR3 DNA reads TGTGCCAGTAGTATGGGCCGAGGAGGGGGGTATAACATTCAGTACTTC.

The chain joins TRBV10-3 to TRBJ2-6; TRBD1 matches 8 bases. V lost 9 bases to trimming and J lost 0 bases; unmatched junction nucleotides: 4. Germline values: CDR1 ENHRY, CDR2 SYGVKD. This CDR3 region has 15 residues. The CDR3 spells CAINQGASGANVLTF. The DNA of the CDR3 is TGTGCCATTAACCAGGGGGCCTCTGGGGCCAACGTCCTGACTTTC.

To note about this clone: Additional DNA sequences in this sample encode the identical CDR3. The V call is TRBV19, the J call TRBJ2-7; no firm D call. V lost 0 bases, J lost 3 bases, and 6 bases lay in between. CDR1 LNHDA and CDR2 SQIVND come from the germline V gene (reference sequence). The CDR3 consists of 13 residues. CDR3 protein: CASSIDRRYEQYF. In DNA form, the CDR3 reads TGTGCCAGTAGTATAGATCGACGCTACGAGCAGTACTTC.

Written as DNA, the CDR3 is TGTGCCAGCAGTTTCAGGGGGCGAGGAAATGAGCAGTTCTTC. Residues: CASSFRGRGNEQFF. This chain joins TRBV27 and TRBJ2-1; 8 bases agree with TRBD1. The CDR3 totals 14 residues. Germline CDR1 reads MNHEY; CDR2 reads SMNVEV (reference sequence). After removal of 3 bases from V and 7 bases from J, the junction contained 5 bases not matched to a gene.